Below, 25 T cell receptor beta chains from the same sample are listed, as sequenced in a study of shared clonotypes between healthy human individuals. Sequencing was performed with immunoSEQ multiplex PCR; in TCRdb, only in-frame clones are kept and a portion is missing. The sample has around 620,000 clones; roughly 95% are singletons. Selected positively for CCR7 and CD45RO-negative, naive CD8 cells excluded terminally differentiated effector memory CD45RA+ cells. The specimen sequenced was naive CD8+ T cells sorted from blood. All receptors derive from a woman aged 30 to 39 in good health.

V usage is TRBV13 and J usage is TRBJ2-5; 10 positions agree with TRBD2. Germline CDR1 is PRHDT and CDR2 is FYEKMQ (reference sequence). The V segment lost 5 bases and the J segment 3 bases; nucleotides outside the gene matches: 9. The CDR3 contains 16 residues. CDR3 DNA sequence: TGTGCCAGCAGCCGGATAGCGGGAGGAAGCGAAGAGACCCAGTACTTC. Amino acids: CASSRIAGGSEETQYF.

In its sample, this clone was seen once. This chain uses TRBV21-1 with TRBJ2-1; the table's TRBD2 call for D was not verified on the DNA. TRBV21-1 is termed a pseudogene. The CDR3 is 15 residues long. The CDR3 DNA reads as TGTGCCGCAGCAGGGACTAGCGACTTATACAATGAGCAGTTCTTC. Protein sequence: CAAAGTSDLYNEQFF.

This clone was recorded once. The CDR3 spells CASSGDLSDTQYF. DNA for the CDR3: TGTGCCAGCAGTGGGGACTTGTCAGATACGCAGTATTTT. The V and J genes are TRBV27 and TRBJ2-3; perhaps TRBD2 as D (6 bases). V was trimmed by 5 bases and J by 4 bases, leaving 10 bases between them. Germline V gene data show CDR1 as MNHEY and CDR2 as SMNVEV (reference sequence). The CDR3 contains 13 residues.

The chain has TRBV7-2 and TRBJ2-5; 9 positions match TRBD1. Per the germline V gene, CDR1 is SGHTA and CDR2 is FQGNSA. Trimming took 2 bases from V and 10 from J; bases not matched to a gene: 5. This CDR3 spans 13 amino acids. The CDR3 DNA reads as TGTGCCAGCAGCTTAACGACAGGGGGTGACCAGTACTTC. Protein product: CASSLTTGGDQYF.

The chain couples TRBV6-6 to TRBJ1-1; tentative D call: TRBD1 (5 bases). Germline loops: CDR1 MNHNY, CDR2 SVGAGI (reference sequence). This CDR3 has 14 residues. With 6 bases removed from V and 0 bases from J, the gap between germline ends came to 11 bases. The CDR3 region is CASSLQVMNTEAFF. CDR3 nucleotides: TGTGCCAGCAGCCTACAGGTAATGAACACTGAAGCTTTCTTT.

The J gene is TRBJ2-3, the V gene TRBV5-1, with TRBD1 matching 9 bases. This CDR3 region has 14 residues. The ends lost 4 bases at V and 5 bases at J; junction bases unmatched: 5. CDR1 and CDR2 from the germline V gene are SGHRS and YFSETQ. The CDR3 coding sequence is TGCGCCAGCAGCGGGGGACAGGGTCTAGATACGCAGTATTTT. Amino acid sequence: CASSGGQGLDTQYF.

V gene TRBV27 combines with J gene TRBJ2-1; 15 nucleotides line up with TRBD2. Germline CDR1 reads MNHEY; CDR2 reads SMNVEV (reference sequence). The V and J ends lost 4 bases and 5 bases, in that order; junction bases with no gene match: 9. The length of the CDR3 is 18 residues. CDR3 loop: CASSSGLAGGPPNNEQFF. Here the CDR3 DNA reads TGTGCCAGCAGTTCCGGACTAGCGGGAGGGCCTCCCAACAATGAGCAGTTCTTC.

This sequence joins TRBV6-5 and TRBJ2-1, with D possibly being TRBD2 (6 bases). Germline-derived CDR1 and CDR2 are MNHEY and SVGAGI. The V end lost 0 bases, the J end lost 7 bases, and 13 bases lay between the germline ends. The CDR3 covers 15 residues. This CDR3 reads CASSYSSGPGNEQFF. CDR3 sequence (DNA): TGTGCCAGCAGTTACTCGAGCGGGCCTGGAAATGAGCAGTTCTTC.

The chain combines TRBV6-1 with TRBJ1-1; a possible D gene is TRBD1 (5 bases). The CDR3 spans 12 residues. Germline CDR1 reads MNHNS; CDR2 reads SASEGT. The V end lost 7 bases, the J end lost 0 bases, and 6 bases lay between the germline ends. The CDR3 loop reads CASTGMNTEAFF. The CDR3 DNA is TGTGCCAGCACAGGGATGAACACTGAAGCTTTCTTT.

This chain links TRBV6-6 with TRBJ2-7, with TRBD1 identical over 8 bases. CDR1 and CDR2 (germline): MNHNY, SVGAGI (reference sequence). The ends lost 2 bases at V and 4 bases at J; junction bases unmatched: 10. The CDR3 runs 16 residues. CDR3: CASSYEGAGGMYEQYF. Written as DNA, the CDR3 is TGTGCCAGCAGTTACGAAGGTGCAGGGGGCATGTACGAGCAGTACTTC.

The genes are TRBV30 and TRBJ2-2; possibly TRBD2 for D (6 bases). Germline V gives CDR1 GTSNPN, CDR2 SVGIG (reference sequence). The germline V and J ends were trimmed by 5 bases and 6 bases, with 19 bases remaining between them. CDR3 length equals 15 residues. The CDR3 spells CAWGPGPGEPGELFF. In DNA form, the CDR3 reads TGTGCCTGGGGTCCCGGGCCGGGGGAACCCGGGGAGCTGTTTTTT.

The chain recombines TRBV15 with TRBJ1-2, with D possibly being TRBD1 (5 bases). CDR3 size: 16 residues. V lost 8 bases and J lost 10, with 29 bases in between. Germline assignment: CDR1 LNHNV and CDR2 YYDKDF (reference sequence). The CDR3 nucleotides read TGTGCCACCCGATCCTTGACAGTCTCACCGGATTTCGCCTACACCTTC. Encoded protein: CATRSLTVSPDFAYTF.

The chain carries TRBV19 and TRBJ1-6, with 7 bases aligning to TRBD1. Germline loops: CDR1 LNHDA, CDR2 SQIVND (reference sequence). V trimming: 5 bases; J trimming: 7 bases; junction bases outside the gene matches: 8. The CDR3 has 15 amino acids. The CDR3 is CASSDRVVWNSPLHF. Here the CDR3 DNA reads TGTGCCAGTAGTGACAGGGTGGTGTGGAATTCACCCCTCCACTTT.

The V gene is TRBV5-1, the J gene TRBJ2-7; D not certain. The CDR3 is 13 residues long. Germline CDR1 and CDR2: SGHRS and YFSETQ. Deletions cut 0 bases from V and 6 bases from J, with 10 bases between. This chain's CDR3 is CASSLGWAVEQYF. In DNA, the CDR3 is TGCGCCAGCAGCTTGGGTTGGGCTGTCGAGCAGTACTTC.

The chain uses TRBV9 and TRBJ2-1; 8 bases are a match to TRBD2. Losses at the gene ends were 0 bases for V and 7 bases for J; bases not matched to a gene: 6. Germline CDR1 and CDR2: SGDLS and YYNGEE. This CDR3 comprises 15 residues. CDR3 in amino acids: CASSVGSGIRNEQFF. The DNA for the CDR3 is TGTGCCAGCAGCGTAGGTAGCGGGATAAGAAATGAGCAGTTCTTC.

This chain uses TRBV11-3 with TRBJ2-7; D is undetermined. This CDR3 region has 13 residues. Germline V gene lookup returns CDR1 SGHNT and CDR2 YENEEA. Trimming took off 3 bases at V and 0 bases at J, with 6 bases between the two ends. CDR3 DNA: TGTGCCAGCAGCTTGAGTTCCTCCTACGAGCAGTACTTC. Protein: CASSLSSSYEQYF.

This chain uses TRBV4-2 with TRBJ1-1; D is undetermined. Trimming pared 4 bases from V and 0 bases from J, leaving 9 bases between. Per the germline V gene, CDR1 is LGHNA and CDR2 is YNFKEQ. The CDR3 sequence is 14 residues long. As DNA, the CDR3 is TGTGCCAGCAGCCCAAGTCGAGTGAACACTGAAGCTTTCTTT. This gives the protein CASSPSRVNTEAFF.

V gene TRBV4-1 combines with J gene TRBJ2-5; D is undetermined. Trimming removed 0 bases at V and 4 bases at J, with 6 bases between. There are 13 residues in the CDR3. CDR1 is MGHRA and CDR2 is YSYEKL in the germline V gene. CDR3 sequence: CASSQDSRETQYF. The DNA for the CDR3 is TGCGCCAGCAGCCAAGATTCGCGAGAGACCCAGTACTTC.

J is TRBJ2-5 and V is TRBV7-8; 8 bases agree with TRBD1. Germline V lookup: CDR1 SGHVS, CDR2 FQNEAQ. V trimming: 5 bases; J trimming: 1 base; junction bases outside the gene matches: 6. The CDR3 runs to 15 residues. CDR3 sequence (DNA): TGTGCCAGCAGCCGAACCGACAGGGGCCAAGAGACCCAGTACTTC. Translating gives CASSRTDRGQETQYF. The full variable domain, completed using reference TRBV7-8 and TRBJ2-5, is GAGVSQSPRYKVAKRGQDVALRCDPISGHVSLFWYQQALGQGPEFLTYFQNEAQLDKSGLPSDRFFAERPEGSVSTLKIQRTQQEDSAVYLCASSRTDRGQETQYFGPGTRLLVL.

This clone was seen only once. This chain links TRBV4-1 with TRBJ2-7; 7 positions agree with TRBD2. This CDR3 is built from 15 residues. Germline-derived CDR1 and CDR2 are MGHRA and YSYEKL. J lost 4 bases, V lost 4 bases, and 10 bases had no gene match. Here the CDR3 DNA reads TGCGCCAGCAGCCCACCCAGCGGGATGTTTTACGAGCAGTACTTC. Protein sequence: CASSPPSGMFYEQYF.

This chain connects TRBV5-5 to TRBJ1-1; tentatively, D is TRBD1 (5 bases). The CDR3 has 11 amino acids. The ends were cut back, 4 bases at V and 8 bases at J, with 9 bases in the middle. In germline, CDR1 is SGHKS, CDR2 YYEKEE (reference sequence). The CDR3 is CASSLPGEAFF. The CDR3 DNA follows: TGTGCCAGCAGCCTTCCAGGGGAAGCTTTCTTT.

The chain has TRBV9 and TRBJ2-6; unclear D gene. Between the trimmed V and J ends, which lost 0 bases and 0 bases, there was a span of 4 bases. The CDR3 runs 15 residues. Germline CDR1 SGDLS, CDR2 YYNGEE. CDR3: CASSVAGSGANVLTF. As DNA, the CDR3 is TGTGCCAGCAGCGTAGCCGGCTCTGGGGCCAACGTCCTGACTTTC.

This clone has a handful of counts. The V call is TRBV4-1, the J call TRBJ1-4, with TRBD1 matching 7 bases. The V gene end was trimmed by 2 bases and the J gene end by 8 bases; junction bases not matched to a gene: 11. The CDR3 is 16 residues long. The V gene's germline CDR1 is MGHRA and CDR2 YSYEKL. The CDR3 loop is CASSQKNDRVREKLFF. The CDR3 DNA is TGCGCCAGCAGCCAAAAAAACGACAGGGTGAGGGAAAAACTGTTTTTT.

The V gene is TRBV29-1, the J gene TRBJ2-1, with a tentative D call TRBD1 (5 bases). V was cut by 4 bases and J by 0 bases, with 10 bases left in between. Germline values: CDR1 SQVTM, CDR2 ANQGSEA. The length of the CDR3 is 14 residues. CDR3 region: CSVVGQTSYNEQFF. The CDR3 DNA is TGCAGCGTTGTGGGGCAGACCTCCTACAATGAGCAGTTCTTC.

This clone was seen only once. One end of the junction fails to match germline, which may point to a read error. The chain is built from TRBV4-1 and TRBJ2-7; 13 positions agree with TRBD2. The CDR3 is 15 amino acids. The germline gives CDR1 MGHRA, CDR2 YSYEKL. The DNA of the CDR3 is TGTGCCAGCAGCCTGGGACTAGCGGGGTACTACGAGCAGTACTTC. Protein: CASSLGLAGYYEQYF.